This entry lists 9 T cell receptor beta chains sequenced from one sample in a study of CD8 T cells in ankylosing spondylitis. No antigens are known for them. Points from the study as a whole: Seemingly characteristic of ankylosing spondylitis blood was a TCR beta motif consisting of about 8 highly homologous variants.

TCRdb reanalysed the 5' RACE reads using MiXCR and keeps one entry per CDR3 protein. The sample has 100,000 to 150,000 distinct CDR3 sequences; 17% are singletons. Sequencing was done on a sample of blood, either unsorted or a sorted T cell fraction (not recorded which). These receptors came from a male donor with ankylosing spondylitis.

With respect to this clonotype: The final CDR3 position lacks the conserved phenylalanine or tryptophan, pointing to a likely read error. The chain couples TRBV27 to TRBJ2-7; D is ambiguous. The CDR3 loop spans 11 amino acids. Germline CDR1 MNHEY, CDR2 SMNVEV (reference sequence). V was shortened by 2 bases and J by 4 bases, with 3 bases between the two germline ends. The CDR3: CASSLGYEQYY. The CDR3 nucleotides read TGTGCCAGCAGTTTAGGTTACGAGCAGTACTAC.

This clonotype was found a few times. The V call is TRBV24-1, the J call TRBJ2-1; 9 nucleotides agree with TRBD2. Trimming cost V 3 bases and J 1 base; bases outside gene matches: 6. CDR3 length: 17 residues. CDR1 KGHDR and CDR2 SFDVKD come from the germline V gene. CDR3 protein: CATSDPIAGASYNEQFF. The CDR3 DNA reads TGTGCCACCAGTGATCCAATAGCGGGAGCGTCCTACAATGAGCAGTTCTTC.

The V and J genes are TRBV27 and TRBJ2-1; no clear D gene. Germline V gives CDR1 MNHEY, CDR2 SMNVEV (reference sequence). The CDR3 consists of 14 residues. Trimming took off 7 bases at V and 0 bases at J, with 10 bases between the two ends. The CDR3 region has the DNA TGTGCCAGCAAGACCCAAAGCTCCTACAATGAGCAGTTCTTC. This encodes CASKTQSSYNEQFF.

A few counts support this clonotype. The chain uses TRBV20-1 and TRBJ2-1, with D possibly called TRBD1 or TRBD2 (5 bases each). CDR1 is DFQATT, CDR2 SNEGSKA, per germline (reference sequence). This CDR3 is built from 15 residues. V lost 0 bases to trimming and J lost 4 bases, with 13 bases between them. The CDR3 loop is CSARDRGAPYNEQFF. CDR3 DNA: TGCAGTGCTAGAGATAGGGGAGCCCCGTACAATGAGCAGTTCTTC.

This clonotype was observed a few times. The rearrangement uses TRBV4-1 and TRBJ2-5; D not certain. Trimming removed 0 bases from V and 5 bases from J, with 13 bases in between. The CDR3 is 15 amino acids. Germline CDR1 is MGHRA and CDR2 is YSYEKL. The CDR3 protein is CASSQDRSRVETQYF. Here the CDR3 DNA reads TGCGCCAGCAGCCAAGATCGCTCCAGAGTGGAGACCCAGTACTTC.

This clonotype was counted a few times. The J gene is TRBJ1-1, the V gene TRBV4-1, with 7 nucleotides matching TRBD1. Germline lookup yields CDR1 MGHRA and CDR2 YSYEKL. The CDR3 is 15 residues long. The V gene end was trimmed by 3 bases and the J gene end by 4 bases; junction bases not matched to a gene: 8. The CDR3 coding sequence is TGCGCCAGCAGCCAGGCAGACAGGGAAGCCACTGAAGCTTTCTTT. Its protein is CASSQADREATEAFF.

This clonotype came up a few times. Written as DNA, the CDR3 is TGTGCCAGCAGTTGGGAAGGGGATTCCTACAATGAGCAGTTCTTC. Translation gives CASSWEGDSYNEQFF. The chain joins TRBV6-2 or TRBV6-3 to TRBJ2-1; TRBD1 is a possible D gene (5 bases). Germline V gene sequence: CDR1 MNHEY, CDR2 SVGEGT. Trimming stripped 4 bases from V and 1 base from J, with 11 bases between. The CDR3 spans 15 residues.

Ten or more counts support this clonotype. The J gene is TRBJ2-1, the V gene TRBV12-3 or TRBV12-4; D possibly matches TRBD1 or TRBD2 (6 bases each). The CDR3 loop spans 13 amino acids. Trimming removed 3 bases from V and 8 bases from J, with 11 bases in between. Here the CDR3 DNA reads TGTGCCAGCAGTTTCCCCGGGGGCCATGAGCAGTTCTTC. Its protein product is CASSFPGGHEQFF.

V gene TRBV24-1 combines with J gene TRBJ2-5; no clear D gene. With 3 bases removed from V and 0 bases from J, the gap between germline ends came to 7 bases. Germline V CDR1 and CDR2: KGHDR, SFDVKD. The CDR3 runs to 14 residues. CDR3 region: CATSDKKNQETQYF. The CDR3 coding sequence is TGTGCCACCAGTGATAAGAAAAACCAAGAGACCCAGTACTTC.